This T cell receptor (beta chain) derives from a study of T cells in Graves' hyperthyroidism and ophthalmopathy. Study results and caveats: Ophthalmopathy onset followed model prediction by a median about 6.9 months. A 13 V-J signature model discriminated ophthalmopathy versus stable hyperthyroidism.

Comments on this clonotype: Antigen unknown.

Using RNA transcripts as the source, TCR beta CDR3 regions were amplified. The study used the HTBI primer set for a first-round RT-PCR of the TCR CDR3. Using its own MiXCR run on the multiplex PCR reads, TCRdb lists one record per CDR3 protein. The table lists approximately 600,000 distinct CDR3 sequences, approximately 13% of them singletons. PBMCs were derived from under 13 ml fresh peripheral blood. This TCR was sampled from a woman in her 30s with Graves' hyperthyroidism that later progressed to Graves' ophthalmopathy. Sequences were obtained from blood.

CDR3 nucleotide sequence: TGTGCCTGGATGACTAGCGGAGAAAACATTCAGTACTTC. It translates to CAWMTSGENIQYF. The chain uses TRBV30 and TRBJ2-4; 9 nucleotides match TRBD2. V was clipped by 4 bases and J by 5 bases; unmatched bases: 3. The CDR3 runs to 13 residues. Germline V lookup: CDR1 GTSNPN, CDR2 SVGIG (reference sequence). Looking up the rest from reference TRBV30 and TRBJ2-4 gives the full variable domain: SQTIHQWPATLVQPVGSPLSLECTVEGTSNPNLYWYRQAAGRGLQLLFYSVGIGQISSEVPQNLSASRPQDRQFILSSKKLLLSDSGFYLCAWMTSGENIQYFGAGTRLSVL.